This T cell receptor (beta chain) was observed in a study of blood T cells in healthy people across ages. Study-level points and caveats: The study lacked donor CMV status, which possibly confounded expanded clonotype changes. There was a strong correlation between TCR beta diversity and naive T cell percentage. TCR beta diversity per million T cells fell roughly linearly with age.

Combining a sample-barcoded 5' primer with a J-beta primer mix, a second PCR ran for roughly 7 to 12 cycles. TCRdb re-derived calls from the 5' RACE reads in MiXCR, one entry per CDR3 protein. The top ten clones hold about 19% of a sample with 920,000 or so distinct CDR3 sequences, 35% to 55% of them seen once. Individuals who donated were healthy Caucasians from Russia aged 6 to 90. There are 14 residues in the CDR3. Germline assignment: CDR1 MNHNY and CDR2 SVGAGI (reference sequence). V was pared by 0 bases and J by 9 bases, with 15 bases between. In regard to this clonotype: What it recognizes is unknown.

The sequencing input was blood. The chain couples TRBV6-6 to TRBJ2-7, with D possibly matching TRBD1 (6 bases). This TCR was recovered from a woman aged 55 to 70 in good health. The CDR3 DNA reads TGTGCCAGCAGTTACTCCACAGGGTCGCACGGGCAGTACTTC. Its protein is CASSYSTGSHGQYF.